The rows below give T cell receptor beta chains drawn from one sample of a study of blood T cell repertoires in COVID-19. Profiling relied on immunoSEQ multiplex PCR, and the TCRdb table lists in-frame clones only, not all of them. The repertoire holds more than 300,000 clones, 80% to 90% seen once, with under 7.5% in the top ten. The sample comprised peripheral blood. These receptors were taken from a young man who had recovered from COVID-19. Both conserved end residues are part of each CDR3. D genes are given only for firm matches. The size field is filled for only some rows; it gives once, few, many or a size class.

DNA	CDR3	size	V	J	D
TGTGCCAGCAGTTTAGGGCCTAGTCAGCCCCAGCATTTT	CASSLGPSQPQHF	NA	TRBV12-3/TRBV12-4	TRBJ1-5	NA
TGCGCCAGCAGCCAATGGACAGGGAGCACTGAAGCTTTCTTT	CASSQWTGSTEAFF	NA	TRBV4-3	TRBJ1-1	TRBD1
TGTGCCAGCAGCCCCCTTCCGGCAGATACGCAGTATTTT	CASSPLPADTQYF	NA	TRBV7-3	TRBJ2-3	NA
TGTGCCAGCTCCTTAGGAGGGAAGGGCTCACCCCTCCACTTT	CASSLGGKGSPLHF	few	TRBV7-3	TRBJ1-6	NA
TGTGCCAGCACCCAGGGTGGGACAGGCACCTACAATGAGCAGTTCTTC	CASTQGGTGTYNEQFF	NA	TRBV14	TRBJ2-1	TRBD1
TGCGCCAGCAGCCCGGGACTAGCGGGGGCCACAGATACGCAGTATTTT	CASSPGLAGATDTQYF	NA	TRBV4-1	TRBJ2-3	TRBD2
TGTGCCAGCAGTTTCTATGGACAGGAACCTAACTATGGCTACACCTTC	CASSFYGQEPNYGYTF	NA	TRBV28	TRBJ1-2	TRBD1
TGTGCCACCCAGGAGCGGGAGCTTTACAATCAGTACTTC	CATQERELYNQYF	NA	TRBV10-3	TRBJ2-4	TRBD2
TGTGCCAGCAGCCATACTAGCACAGATACGCAGTATTTT	CASSHTSTDTQYF	NA	TRBV27	TRBJ2-3	NA
TGTGCCTGGAATGGCCCAACAGGGGCCGGGGAGCTGTTTTTT	CAWNGPTGAGELFF	NA	TRBV30	TRBJ2-2	TRBD1
TGTGCCAGCAGTTTGACCGGGACAGGGATGGGAACTGAAGCTTTCTTT	CASSLTGTGMGTEAFF	NA	TRBV27	TRBJ1-1	TRBD1
TGTGCCATCAATGACCGGGACAGGGCGGCCTATGGCTACACCTTC	CAINDRDRAAYGYTF	NA	TRBV10-3	TRBJ1-2	TRBD1
TGTGCCAGCAGTGCCGGGGTAGGTGAGCAGTTCTTC	CASSAGVGEQFF	NA	TRBV2	TRBJ2-1	NA
TGCGCCAGCAGCCAAGATAGGGCGGGGGGCTCCCAAGAGACCCAGTACTTC	CASSQDRAGGSQETQYF	NA	TRBV4-3	TRBJ2-5	TRBD2
TGTGCCAGCAGCTTAGAATACGGGAGGCCGGATACGCAGTATTTT	CASSLEYGRPDTQYF	NA	TRBV7-2	TRBJ2-3	TRBD2
TGTGCCAGCAGCCCCCGGACAGGCTCCTACGAGCAGTACTTC	CASSPRTGSYEQYF	NA	TRBV7-2	TRBJ2-7	TRBD1
TGTGCCAGCAGTTACTTCGAATCCCGGACAGAGGGGGAAGATTTT	CASSYFESRTEGEDF	NA	TRBV6-6	TRBJ1-3	NA
TGTGCCAGCTCGCTAGGGGGTAATAATTCACCCCTCCACTTT	CASSLGGNNSPLHF	NA	TRBV6-4	TRBJ1-6	NA
TGTGCCTGGAGTGTAGGACAGCCGAATTCACCCCTCCACTTT	CAWSVGQPNSPLHF	NA	TRBV30	TRBJ1-6	NA
TGTGCCAGCAGTTACGGGGGACAGGGAGAATCACCCCTCCACTTT	CASSYGGQGESPLHF	NA	TRBV6-6	TRBJ1-6	TRBD1
TGTGCCAGCAGTCTAGGTCATCAAGAGACCCAGTACTTC	CASSLGHQETQYF	NA	TRBV28	TRBJ2-5	NA
TGTGCCAGCAGCCAAGCAGGGGGTAGTCATGGCTACACCTTC	CASSQAGGSHGYTF	NA	TRBV7-9	TRBJ1-2	TRBD1
TGTGCCAGTAGTCCCCAGACAGGGGACCAGTATAGCAATCAGCCCCAGCATTTT	CASSPQTGDQYSNQPQHF	NA	TRBV19	TRBJ1-5	TRBD1
TGTGCCAGCTCACCTAACAGGGGACAGTCTTATGGCTACACCTTC	CASSPNRGQSYGYTF	NA	TRBV18	TRBJ1-2	TRBD1
TGTGCCAGCAGCCAAGCGTGGGGCTTGGAGGCTTTCTTT	CASSQAWGLEAFF	NA	TRBV4-2	TRBJ1-1	NA
TGTGCCAGCAGCATCGCCCGGGGGGCTCCCGGAGGCTACACCTTC	CASSIARGAPGGYTF	few	TRBV13	TRBJ1-2	NA
TGTGCCAGCAGCTTAGAAAGGACTAGCGGGGGTTTCTCTGGGGCCAACGTCCTGACTTTC	CASSLERTSGGFSGANVLTF	NA	TRBV11-2	TRBJ2-6	TRBD2
TGTGCCAGCAGCGCCCGGGACAGAAACTATGGCTACACCTTC	CASSARDRNYGYTF	NA	TRBV6-2/TRBV6-3	TRBJ1-2	TRBD1
TGTGCCAGCACAGCGTGGGGACAGGGGTTCCCACCCCTCCACTTT	CASTAWGQGFPPLHF	NA	TRBV27	TRBJ1-6	TRBD1
TGTGCCAGCAGTCCCCTTGCTGGGGAGGGCAATCAGCCCCAGCATTTT	CASSPLAGEGNQPQHF	NA	TRBV27	TRBJ1-5	NA
TGTGCCAGTAGCGAGACAGGGAGGGAGACCCAGTACTTC	CASSETGRETQYF	NA	TRBV19	TRBJ2-5	NA
TGTGCCAGCAGAGATAGCGGGGGGCCTCCCTACGAGCAGTACTTC	CASRDSGGPPYEQYF	NA	TRBV6-5	TRBJ2-7	TRBD2
TGTGCCAGCAGCCCTCCGGGACAGGGCCAAAGCGAGCAGTACTTC	CASSPPGQGQSEQYF	few	TRBV11-1	TRBJ2-7	TRBD1
TGCGCCAGCAGCTTGACGACAGGGACATACAATGAGCAGTTCTTC	CASSLTTGTYNEQFF	NA	TRBV5-1	TRBJ2-1	TRBD1
TGTGCCAGCAGCGTAAGCGGGAGCGTCGGGGAGCTGTTTTTT	CASSVSGSVGELFF	NA	TRBV9	TRBJ2-2	TRBD2
TGTGCCAGTAGTATAGATGGACAGATGAACACTGAAGCTTTCTTT	CASSIDGQMNTEAFF	NA	TRBV19	TRBJ1-1	NA
TGTGCCAGCAGCACCGGACAGGTCCCCTACGAGCAGTACTTC	CASSTGQVPYEQYF	NA	TRBV4-2	TRBJ2-7	TRBD1
TGTGCCAGCAGCTTGGGCTTCGGGAGGGGGGTAAATGAGCAGTTCTTC	CASSLGFGRGVNEQFF	NA	TRBV7-2	TRBJ2-1	TRBD2
TGTGCCAGCACTAGCGGGAGGGCCCGGTCCGGGGAGCTGTTTTTT	CASTSGRARSGELFF	NA	TRBV6-5	TRBJ2-2	TRBD2
TGTGCCAGCAGCTTAATGACGGAGAGGGAGCAGTACTTC	CASSLMTEREQYF	once	TRBV7-2	TRBJ2-7	NA
TGTGCCAGCAGCCACCGACAGAGCCTTAATGAAAAACTGTTTTTT	CASSHRQSLNEKLFF	NA	TRBV3-1/TRBV3-2	TRBJ1-4	NA
TGCAGCGTTGAGGCGGGACAGGGTCGGGTAGATACGCAGTATTTT	CSVEAGQGRVDTQYF	few	TRBV29-1	TRBJ2-3	TRBD1
TGCAGCGTTCCCTCCTTGGGGAGGGCTGAAGCTTTCTTT	CSVPSLGRAEAFF	NA	TRBV29-1	TRBJ1-1	NA
TGTGCCAGTAGTATGGGGGAGCCGGGACAAAGCAAAAACATTCAGTACTTC	CASSMGEPGQSKNIQYF	NA	TRBV19	TRBJ2-4	NA
TGTGCCAGCAGTTACTCGTCTCCCTCCGATGAGCAGTTCTTC	CASSYSSPSDEQFF	NA	TRBV6-2/TRBV6-3	TRBJ2-1	NA
TGTGCCAGCAGTGACACCGGGACAGGGCTTTACGAGCAGTACTTC	CASSDTGTGLYEQYF	NA	TRBV6-6	TRBJ2-7	TRBD1
TGTGCCAGCAGTTTCGGGGGGTGGACTGAAGCTTTCTTT	CASSFGGWTEAFF	NA	TRBV12-3/TRBV12-4	TRBJ1-1	NA
TGTGCCAGCAGTGAAACGACAGGGTTGCATGGCTACACCTTC	CASSETTGLHGYTF	NA	TRBV6-1	TRBJ1-2	TRBD1
TGTGCCACCAGCAGCCCCAGGGAAGATGGCTACACCTTC	CATSSPREDGYTF	NA	TRBV15	TRBJ1-2	NA
TGTGCCAGTAGTATATGGGGACAGCGCACCGGGGAGCTGTTTTTT	CASSIWGQRTGELFF	NA	TRBV19	TRBJ2-2	TRBD1
TGTGCCAGCTCACTCACAGGGGGCCACGAGCAGTACTTC	CASSLTGGHEQYF	once	TRBV18	TRBJ2-7	TRBD1
TGTGCCTGGAGTGATTTCCCCGACAGGAGGTCCCACGAGCAGTACTTC	CAWSDFPDRRSHEQYF	NA	TRBV30	TRBJ2-7	NA
TGTGCCAGCAGTTCTGCTAGCGTGCCCGCCTCTAGCACAGATACGCAGTATTTT	CASSSASVPASSTDTQYF	NA	TRBV28	TRBJ2-3	NA
TGTGCCAGTCAGGGGCTTTACTCTGGGGCCAACGTCCTGACTTTC	CASQGLYSGANVLTF	NA	TRBV19	TRBJ2-6	NA